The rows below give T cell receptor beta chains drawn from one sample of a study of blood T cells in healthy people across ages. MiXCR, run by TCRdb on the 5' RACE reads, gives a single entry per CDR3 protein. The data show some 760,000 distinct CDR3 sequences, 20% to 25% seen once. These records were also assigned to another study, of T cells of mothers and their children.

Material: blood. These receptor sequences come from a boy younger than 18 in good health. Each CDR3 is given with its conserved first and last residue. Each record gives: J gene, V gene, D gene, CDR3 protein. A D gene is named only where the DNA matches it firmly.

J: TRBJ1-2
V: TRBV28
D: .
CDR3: CASSLGDSPYGYTF

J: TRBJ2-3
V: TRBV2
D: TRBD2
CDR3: CASRKREGSTDTQYF

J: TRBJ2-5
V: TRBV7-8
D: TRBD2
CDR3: CASEGYSGSVGETQYF

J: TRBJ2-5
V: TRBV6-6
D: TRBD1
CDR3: CASSYSGDRGGETQYF

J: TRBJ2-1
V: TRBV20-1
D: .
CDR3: CSARDITLAYNEQFF

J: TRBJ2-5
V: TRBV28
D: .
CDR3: CASSSQSEETQYF

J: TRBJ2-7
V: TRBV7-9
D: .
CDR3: CASSPNFGVRLGYEQYF

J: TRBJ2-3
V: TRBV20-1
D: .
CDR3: CSAREATYTDTQYF

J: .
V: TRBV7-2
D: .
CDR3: CASSPAFFRVYEQFF

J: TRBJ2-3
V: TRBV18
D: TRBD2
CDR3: CASSPGTSGRGTDTQYF

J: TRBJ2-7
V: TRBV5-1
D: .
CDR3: CASSLNSGAYYEQYF

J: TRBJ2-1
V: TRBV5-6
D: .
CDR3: CASSPWGIDEQFF

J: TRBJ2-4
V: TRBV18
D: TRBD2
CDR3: CASSPQAGTSLAKNIQYF

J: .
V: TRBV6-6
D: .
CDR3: CASSYLRHNEQFF

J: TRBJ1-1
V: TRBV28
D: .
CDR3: CASQLKGREAFF

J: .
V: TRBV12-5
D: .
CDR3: CATMGQPNEQFF

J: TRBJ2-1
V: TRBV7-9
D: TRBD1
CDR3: CASSSTTGDNEQFF

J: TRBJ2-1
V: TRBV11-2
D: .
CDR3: CASSYDNEQFF

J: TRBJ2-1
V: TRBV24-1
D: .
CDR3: CATSWGGEQFF

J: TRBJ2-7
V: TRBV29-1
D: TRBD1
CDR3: CSVSGQAAYEQYF

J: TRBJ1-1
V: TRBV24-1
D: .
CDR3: CATSDPGTPEAFF

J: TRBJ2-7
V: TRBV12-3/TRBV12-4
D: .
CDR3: CASSMFSSYEQYF

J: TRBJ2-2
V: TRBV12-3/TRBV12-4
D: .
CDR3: CASSSSVWEQPAGELFF

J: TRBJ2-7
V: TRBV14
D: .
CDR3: CASSQGFPLEQYF

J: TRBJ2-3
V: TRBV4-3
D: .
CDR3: CASSQDLEGATDTQYF

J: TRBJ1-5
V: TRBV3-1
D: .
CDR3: CASSQDQGYSNQPQHF